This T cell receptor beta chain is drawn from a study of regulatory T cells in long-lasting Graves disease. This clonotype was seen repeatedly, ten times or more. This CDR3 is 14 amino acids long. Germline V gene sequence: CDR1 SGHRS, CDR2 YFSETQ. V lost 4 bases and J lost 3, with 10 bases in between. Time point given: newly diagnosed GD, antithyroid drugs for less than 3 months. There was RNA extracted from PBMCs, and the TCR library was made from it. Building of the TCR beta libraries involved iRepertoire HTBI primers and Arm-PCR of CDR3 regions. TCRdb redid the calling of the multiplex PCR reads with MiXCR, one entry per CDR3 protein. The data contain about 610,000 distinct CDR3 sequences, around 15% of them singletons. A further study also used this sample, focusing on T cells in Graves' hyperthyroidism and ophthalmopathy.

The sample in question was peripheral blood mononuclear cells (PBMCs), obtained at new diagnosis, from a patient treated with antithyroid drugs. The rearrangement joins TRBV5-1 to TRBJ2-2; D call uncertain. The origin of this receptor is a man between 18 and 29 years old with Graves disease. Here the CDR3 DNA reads TGCGCCAGCAGCGGGCGACCTTACACCGGGGAGCTGTTTTTT. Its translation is CASSGRPYTGELFF.